One sample yielded the 25 T cell receptor beta chains listed below, sequenced in a study of T cell repertoires in cytomegalovirus infection. Via MiXCR, TCRdb re-called the reads, giving one row per CDR3 protein. The sample lists roughly 600,000 distinct CDR3 sequences, less than 25% occurring once. The sample taken for sequencing was CD8+ T cells from PBMCs. Receptor source: a human donor in good health (CMV status not recorded). Some clones in this sample may be carry-over from other donors' samples.

In its sample, this clonotype was seen a few times. The gene calls are TRBV10-2 and TRBJ1-6; D unresolved. Germline V gives CDR1 WSHSY, CDR2 SAAADI. V dropped 2 bases and J dropped 6 bases, with 11 bases sitting between them. This CDR3 is 15 amino acids long. The CDR3 here is CASSEDQIFNSPLHF. The DNA for the CDR3 is TGCGCCAGCAGTGAGGATCAGATTTTTAATTCACCCCTCCACTTT.

This chain uses TRBV5-1 with TRBJ2-1; D call uncertain. Trimming removed 5 bases from V and 2 bases from J, with 8 bases in between. The CDR3 is 13 residues long. The germline V gene has CDR1 SGHRS and CDR2 YFSETQ. DNA of the CDR3: TGCGCCAGCAGGGCGGCACCCTACAATGAGCAGTTCTTC. It encodes CASRAAPYNEQFF.

This clonotype was detected a few times. This chain connects TRBV11-3 to TRBJ2-1; 7 bases fit TRBD1. CDR3 size: 15 residues. Germline V lookup: CDR1 SGHNT, CDR2 YENEEA. V dropped 3 bases and J dropped 8; count of bases not matched to a gene: 10. CDR3 amino acids: CASSFTLTGRDEQFF. DNA for the CDR3: TGTGCCAGCAGCTTTACGTTGACAGGGCGAGATGAGCAGTTCTTC.

Note on this clonotype: This may come from a read error, since a much larger clone is one base off. V and J are TRBV6-4 and TRBJ1-1; no firm D call. The V end lost 3 bases, the J end lost 3 bases, and 8 bases lay between the germline ends. Germline lookup yields CDR1 MRHNA and CDR2 SNTAGT. The CDR3 is 13 amino acids. The CDR3 DNA reads TGTGCCAGCAGTGAGACCTGGGACACTGAAGCTTTCTTT. This sequence encodes CASSETWDTEAFF.

J is TRBJ1-2 and V is TRBV20-1; D gene ambiguous. The V gene lost 1 base and the J gene lost 6 bases, with 15 bases spanning the gap. This CDR3 is 14 amino acids long. CDR1 DFQATT and CDR2 SNEGSKA come from the germline V gene (reference sequence). CDR3 loop: CSARAPKRTHGYTF. CDR3 DNA: TGCAGTGCTAGAGCCCCCAAACGGACCCATGGCTACACCTTC.

The chain is built from TRBV7-3 and TRBJ2-7; possibly TRBD1 for D (7 bases). Per the germline V gene, CDR1 is SGHTA and CDR2 is FQGTGA. This CDR3 region has 17 residues. With 5 bases removed from V and 5 bases from J, the gap between germline ends came to 25 bases. The CDR3 loop reads CASSGGGNRLKCHEQYV. The CDR3 nucleotides are TGTGCCAGCAGCGGAGGGGGCAACCGCCTAAAATGCCACGAGCAGTACGTC.

This clonotype has a handful of counts. This chain uses TRBV6-6 with TRBJ1-1; TRBD1 matches at 8 bases. The CDR3 totals 14 residues. Trimming took 4 bases from V and 5 from J; bases not matched to a gene: 6. Germline lookup yields CDR1 MNHNY and CDR2 SVGAGI (reference sequence). This chain's CDR3 is CASSFDRGETEAFF. The CDR3 DNA reads as TGTGCCAGCAGTTTTGACAGGGGAGAAACTGAAGCTTTCTTT.

V is TRBV4-1 and J is TRBJ2-7, with D possibly matching TRBD2 (7 bases). Germline lookup yields CDR1 MGHRA and CDR2 YSYEKL. With 0 bases removed from V and 0 bases from J, the gap between germline ends came to 21 bases. The length of the CDR3 is 19 residues. Written as DNA, the CDR3 is TGCGCCAGCAGCCAAGATCGCAGTGGGCGGGGGCCCCTCTCCTACGAGCAGTACTTC. Residues: CASSQDRSGRGPLSYEQYF.

In regard to this clonotype: A read error is possible here, since a much larger clone lies one base away. The chain employs TRBV7-9 and TRBJ2-5; D is possibly TRBD1 or TRBD2 (6 bases each). The CDR3 is 16 amino acids. Germline V gene data show CDR1 as SEHNR and CDR2 as FQNEAQ (reference sequence). The CDR3 sequence: CANSSRDTQREETQYF. The CDR3 nucleotides are TGTGCCAACAGCTCGCGGGACACCCAAAGGGAAGAGACCCAGTACTTC.

This clonotype was observed a handful of times. V gene TRBV11-3 combines with J gene TRBJ2-2; 10 bases align to TRBD2. Per the germline V gene, CDR1 is SGHNT and CDR2 is YENEEA. This CDR3 comprises 16 residues. V trimming: 3 bases; J trimming: 7 bases; junction bases outside the gene matches: 8. The CDR3 sequence: CASSFSGLAGVGELFF. The CDR3 region has the DNA TGTGCCAGCAGCTTTTCTGGGCTAGCGGGGGTCGGGGAGCTGTTTTTT.

This clonotype was found a few times. The rearrangement links TRBV28 to TRBJ1-5, with unresolved D. The germline CDR1 and CDR2 sequences are MDHEN and SYDVKM. Trimming stripped 3 bases from V and 5 bases from J, with 14 bases between. The CDR3 runs to 15 residues. CDR3 region: CASSFRGDTDQPQHF. As DNA, the CDR3 is TGTGCCAGCAGTTTCCGCGGGGATACCGATCAGCCCCAGCATTTT.

This clonotype showed up just once. The rearrangement joins TRBV28 to TRBJ2-2; perhaps D is TRBD1 or TRBD2 (5 bases each). The CDR3 loop spans 14 amino acids. Germline V gene data show CDR1 as MDHEN and CDR2 as SYDVKM. The germline V and J ends were trimmed by 6 bases and 8 bases, with 16 bases remaining between them. This chain's CDR3 is CASRERGPRGELFF. The CDR3 nucleotides are TGTGCCAGCAGGGAACGGGGCCCTAGGGGGGAGCTGTTTTTT.

This clonotype has only a few counts. CDR3 protein: CASSGRQVYGYTF. The CDR3, as DNA: TGTGCCAGCAGCGGAAGACAGGTCTATGGCTACACCTTC. V is TRBV6-1 and J is TRBJ1-2, with D perhaps TRBD1 (6 bases). The V and J ends lost 6 bases and 4 bases respectively, with 12 bases between them. Germline CDR1 and CDR2: MNHNS and SASEGT. This CDR3 spans 13 amino acids.

The chain carries TRBV25-1 and TRBJ2-5, with no clear D. The germline V gene has CDR1 MGHDK and CDR2 SYGVNS. Trimming pared 7 bases from V and 3 bases from J, leaving 15 bases between. The CDR3 loop spans 14 amino acids. The CDR3 sequence is CASNHHSGKETQYF. The CDR3, as DNA: TGTGCCAGCAACCACCATTCCGGTAAAGAGACCCAGTACTTC. Complete variable domain (other parts from reference TRBV25-1 and TRBJ2-5): EADIYQTPRYLVIGTGKKITLECSQTMGHDKMYWYQQDPGMELHLIHYSYGVNSTEKGDLSSESTVSRIRTEHFPLTLESARPSHTSQYLCASNHHSGKETQYFGPGTRLLVL.

This clonotype was found many times. The J gene is TRBJ2-7, the V gene TRBV7-6; TRBD1 agrees at 9 bases. The CDR3 has 14 amino acids. Germline V gives CDR1 SGHVS, CDR2 FNYEAQ. The trim removed 5 bases at V and 4 bases at J, leaving 6 bases unmatched. CDR3 region: CASSPGTGRYEQYF. The DNA of the CDR3 is TGTGCCAGCAGCCCCGGGACAGGGAGGTACGAGCAGTACTTC.

This chain connects TRBV12-3 or TRBV12-4 to TRBJ2-2, with a possible D match to TRBD2 (7 bases). V lost 9 bases, J lost 6 bases, and 11 bases lay in between. The CDR3 length is 12 residues. This CDR3 reads CASRGGSGELFF. In DNA, the CDR3 is TGTGCCAGTAGGGGGGGGTCCGGGGAGCTGTTTTTT.

The table lists this clonotype with many counts. This chain links TRBV7-9 with TRBJ1-5; D uncertain. CDR3 length equals 11 residues. Germline lookup yields CDR1 SEHNR and CDR2 FQNEAQ (reference sequence). Deletions cut 1 base from V and 12 bases from J, with 7 bases between. The DNA of the CDR3 is TGTGCCAGCAGCTTAGGCGTGGTCCAGCATTTT. Amino acid sequence: CASSLGVVQHF.

CDR3 sequence reads: CASSFPTSGVQADEQFF. The CDR3, as DNA: TGCGCCAGCAGCTTCCCGACTAGCGGGGTCCAGGCCGATGAGCAGTTCTTC. V usage is TRBV5-1 and J usage is TRBJ2-1; TRBD2 aligns across 11 bases. The CDR3 covers 17 residues. CDR1 is SGHRS and CDR2 is YFSETQ in the germline V gene. Trimming cost V 2 bases and J 8 bases; bases outside gene matches: 12.

This clonotype was observed many times. This sequence joins TRBV7-6 and TRBJ1-2; D unclear. CDR1 and CDR2 (germline): SGHVS, FNYEAQ. The CDR3 is made up of 14 amino acids. Trimming took off 1 base at V and 5 bases at J, with 11 bases between the two ends. CDR3 nucleotide sequence: TGTGCCAGCAGCTTAGGTCCCTTCGGATATGGCTACACCTTC. Its translation: CASSLGPFGYGYTF.

This sequence joins TRBV24-1 and TRBJ2-7; 10 bases map to TRBD1. From germline, CDR1 is KGHDR and CDR2 SFDVKD. CDR3 size: 19 residues. The J segment lost 0 bases and the V segment lost 8 bases, leaving 18 bases of the junction unmatched. CDR3 in DNA: TGTGCCACCAACTCAACGGGACAGGGGCCACCAACCCCCTCCTACGAGCAGTACTTC. Its translation is CATNSTGQGPPTPSYEQYF.

The V call is TRBV29-1, the J call TRBJ2-2, with TRBD2 matching over 8 bases. The CDR3 totals 16 residues. V shed 0 bases, J shed 1 base, and the junction held 4 bases outside the gene matches. CDR1 SQVTM and CDR2 ANQGSEA come from the germline V gene. CDR3: CSVEDLSGGNTGELFF. The CDR3 DNA reads TGCAGCGTTGAAGATCTAAGCGGGGGGAACACCGGGGAGCTGTTTTTT.

This chain uses TRBV14 with TRBJ1-1; D is unclear. Germline V CDR1 and CDR2: SGHDN, FVKESK. The CDR3 is 12 residues long. Trimming stripped 2 bases from V and 11 bases from J, with 12 bases between. The CDR3 DNA reads TGTGCCAGCAGCCAAAACGTGTACTCGGCTTTCTTT. Its protein product is CASSQNVYSAFF.

At least ten counts were recorded for this clonotype. The chain combines TRBV7-2 with TRBJ2-5; D gene ambiguous. This CDR3 spans 11 amino acids. CDR1 SGHTA and CDR2 FQGNSA come from the germline V gene. The ends were cut back, 5 bases at V and 5 bases at J, with 6 bases in the middle. The CDR3 DNA is TGTGCCAGCAGCCAAAGGGAGACCCAGTACTTC. Translation: CASSQRETQYF.

This clonotype was counted a few times. CDR3 residues: CASSEEGAGASYNEQFF. The CDR3 nucleotides read TGTGCCAGCAGTGAAGAGGGGGCGGGGGCCTCGTACAATGAGCAGTTCTTC. The chain recombines TRBV6-1 with TRBJ2-1; the D call may be TRBD1 or TRBD2 (7 bases each). Germline V gene sequence: CDR1 MNHNS, CDR2 SASEGT. Trimming stripped 1 base from V and 4 bases from J, with 17 bases between. The CDR3 covers 17 residues.

Many counts were recorded for this clonotype. The chain links TRBV6-1 to TRBJ1-1; possible D gene TRBD1, 6 bases. Trimming removed 5 bases at V and 12 bases at J, with 16 bases between. In germline, CDR1 is MNHNS, CDR2 SASEGT. The CDR3 length is 12 residues. The CDR3 nucleotides read TGTGCCAGCAGTAACCGCGGGGGCCAATCTTTCTTT. Translated, it gives CASSNRGGQSFF.